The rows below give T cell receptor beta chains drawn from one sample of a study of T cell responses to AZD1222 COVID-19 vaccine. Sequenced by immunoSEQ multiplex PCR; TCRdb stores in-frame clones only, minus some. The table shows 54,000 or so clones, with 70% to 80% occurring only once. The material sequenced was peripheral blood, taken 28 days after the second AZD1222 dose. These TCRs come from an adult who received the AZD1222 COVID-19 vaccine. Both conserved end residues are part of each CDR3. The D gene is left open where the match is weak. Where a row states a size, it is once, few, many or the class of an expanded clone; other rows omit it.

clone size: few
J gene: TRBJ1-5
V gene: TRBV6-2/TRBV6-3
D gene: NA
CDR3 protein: CASSYGTRYNQPQHF
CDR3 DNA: TGTGCCAGCAGTTACGGGACACGGTACAATCAGCCCCAGCATTTT

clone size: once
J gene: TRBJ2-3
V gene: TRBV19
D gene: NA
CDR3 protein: CASSSMSSAGQYTQYF
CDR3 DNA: TGTGCCAGTAGTTCAATGTCATCTGCGGGTCAATATACGCAGTATTTT

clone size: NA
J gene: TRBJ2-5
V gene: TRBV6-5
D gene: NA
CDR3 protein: CASSPGDGAETQYF
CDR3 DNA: TGTGCCAGCAGCCCCGGGGACGGTGCAGAGACCCAGTACTTC

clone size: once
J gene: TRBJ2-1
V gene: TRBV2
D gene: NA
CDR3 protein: CASSASGTHNEQFF
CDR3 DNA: TGTGCCAGCAGTGCGAGCGGAACTCACAATGAGCAGTTCTTC

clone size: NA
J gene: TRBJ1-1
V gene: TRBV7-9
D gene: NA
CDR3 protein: CASSFLGTEAFF
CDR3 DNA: TGTGCCAGCAGCTTTTTGGGCACTGAAGCTTTCTTT

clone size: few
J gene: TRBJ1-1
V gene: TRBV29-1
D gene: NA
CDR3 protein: CSVNLEGEAFF
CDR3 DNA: TGCAGCGTTAATTTAGAGGGAGAAGCTTTCTTT

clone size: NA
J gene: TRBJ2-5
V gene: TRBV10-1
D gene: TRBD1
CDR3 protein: CASRGQGARETQYF
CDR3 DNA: TGCGCCAGCAGAGGACAGGGGGCGAGGGAGACCCAGTACTTC

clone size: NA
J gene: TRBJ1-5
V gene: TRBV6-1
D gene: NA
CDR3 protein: CASSEAAGNNQPQHF
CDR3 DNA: TGTGCCAGCAGTGAAGCGGCAGGGAATAATCAGCCCCAGCATTTT

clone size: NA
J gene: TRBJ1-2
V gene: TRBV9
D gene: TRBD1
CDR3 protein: CASSARDREPLNGYTF
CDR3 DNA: TGTGCCAGCAGCGCCAGGGACAGGGAACCTTTGAATGGCTACACCTTC

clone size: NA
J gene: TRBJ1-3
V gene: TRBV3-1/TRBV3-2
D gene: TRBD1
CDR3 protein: CASSQGAGGGNTIYF
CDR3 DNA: TGTGCCAGCAGCCAAGGTGCAGGGGGTGGAAACACCATATATTTT

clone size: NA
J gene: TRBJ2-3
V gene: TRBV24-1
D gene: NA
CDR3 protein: CATSDSQQGGFGTDTQYF
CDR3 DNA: TGTGCCACCAGTGATTCACAACAGGGAGGGTTTGGCACAGATACGCAGTATTTT

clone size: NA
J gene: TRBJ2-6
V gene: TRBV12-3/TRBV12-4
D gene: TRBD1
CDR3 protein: CASSVGTGHVLTF
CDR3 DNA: TGTGCCAGCAGTGTCGGGACAGGGCACGTCCTGACTTTC

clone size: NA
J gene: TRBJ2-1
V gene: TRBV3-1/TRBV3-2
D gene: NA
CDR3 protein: CASSQDLVGVYNEQFF
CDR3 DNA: TGTGCCAGCAGCCAAGATCTGGTAGGAGTCTACAATGAGCAGTTCTTC

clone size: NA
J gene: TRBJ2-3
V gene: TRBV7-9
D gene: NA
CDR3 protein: CASSSTDTQYF
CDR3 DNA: TGTGCCAGCAGCAGCACAGATACGCAGTATTTT

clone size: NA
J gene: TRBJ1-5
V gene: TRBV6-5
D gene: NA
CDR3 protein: CASSYSNSGNQPQHF
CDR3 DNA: TGTGCCAGCAGTTACTCGAATTCGGGCAATCAGCCCCAGCATTTT

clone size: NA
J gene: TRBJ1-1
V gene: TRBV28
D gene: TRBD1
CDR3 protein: CASNTAGTGVTEAFF
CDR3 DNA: TGTGCCAGCAATACCGCCGGGACAGGGGTCACTGAAGCTTTCTTT